Here is one TCR beta chain with its context. Documented treatment: randomized to nivolumab then ipilimumab (arm A) or the reverse (arm B). No patient had prior DNA-damaging chemotherapy. CDR1 is LNHDA, CDR2 SQIVND, per germline (reference sequence). This CDR3 is 13 amino acids long. With 1 base removed from V and 3 bases from J, the gap between germline ends came to 7 bases. This sample was taken from a study of sequential checkpoint blockade in melanoma. Using immunoSEQ multiplex PCR, the repertoire was profiled, and TCRdb retains in-frame clones only, with some absent. The sample holds fewer than 25,000 clones, around 70% seen once.

This TCR was recovered from a human donor with melanoma. The rearrangement joins TRBV19 to TRBJ2-7; possibly TRBD1 for D (5 bases). This specimen was CD8+ T cells sorted from blood (inferred from file names), taken from a patient given nivolumab and ipilimumab in sequence. CDR3 region: CASSIGGGYEQYF. In DNA, the CDR3 is TGTGCCAGTAGTATAGGGGGCGGCTACGAGCAGTACTTC.